Below, 30 T cell receptor beta chains from the same sample are listed, as sequenced in a study of CD8+CD57+ T cells in acquired aplastic anemia (dated by TCRdb to the late 2010s). Sequencing was carried out with an Illumina HiSeq 2000. Profiling of TCR beta VDJ combinations and CDR3 sequences used genomic DNA as the template. The public reads were quality trimmed at Q25 with fastp and then assembled into clones with MiXCR by TCRdb, keeping productive beta chains. Rows merge per CDR3 protein into single entries with the most common DNA and genes. The sample table holds approximately 380,000 distinct CDR3 sequences, of which 60% to 80% were seen once. Of the sample, around 4% falls within the top ten clones. The sequenced sample consisted of sorted CD4+, CD8+, or CD8+CD57+ T cells (not recorded which) from PBMCs. The receptors shown here come from a human donor in good health, serving as a control.

V usage is TRBV24-1 and J usage is TRBJ2-1; TRBD1 aligns across 8 bases. Germline CDR1 and CDR2: KGHDR and SFDVKD. V dropped 6 bases and J dropped 9; count of bases not matched to a gene: 6. The CDR3 is 13 amino acids. The CDR3: CATSKDRAAEQFF. CDR3 DNA: TGTGCCACCAGTAAGGACAGGGCAGCTGAGCAGTTCTTC.

CDR3 in DNA: TGTGCCATCAGTGAGTCCGGGAGCGGGGGGTGGCAGTACTTC. This gives the protein CAISESGSGGWQYF. The rearrangement links TRBV10-3 to TRBJ2-7, with 9 bases lining up with TRBD2. Germline V gene sequence: CDR1 ENHRY, CDR2 SYGVKD. This CDR3 spans 14 amino acids. After removal of 0 bases from V and 9 bases from J, the junction contained 6 bases not matched to a gene.

Regarding this clonotype: One end of the junction varies from germline; a read error may be responsible. The genes are TRBV7-6 and TRBJ1-3; the match to TRBD1 covers 8 bases. Germline lookup yields CDR1 SGHVS and CDR2 FNYEAQ. The CDR3 length is 15 residues. CDR3 sequence reads: CASSPRGREGNIIYF. CDR3 in DNA: TGTGCCAGCAGCCCCAGGGGGCGCGAAGGAAACATCATATATTTT.

To note about this clonotype: In this CDR3 the conserved last residue, phenylalanine or tryptophan, is missing, so a read error is likely. No DNA is shown, since the ends of the CDR3 on it are uncertain; the CDR3 is the one TCRdb lists. V gene TRBV7-3 combines with J gene TRBJ1-2; no check of the table's D call, TRBD1, against the DNA was made. The CDR3 numbers 13 amino acids, ends counted. The V gene's germline CDR1 is SGHTA and CDR2 FQGTGA. The CDR3 is CASSLPAGYGNNI.

This clonotype was counted ten times or more. The rearrangement uses TRBV4-1 and TRBJ1-6; D is uncertain. Germline values: CDR1 MGHRA, CDR2 YSYEKL. The germline V and J ends were trimmed by 3 bases and 4 bases, with 13 bases remaining between them. CDR3 length: 16 residues. The CDR3 DNA follows: TGCGCCAGCAGCCATGGAGTCGAAGCATATAATTCACCCCTCCACTTT. Its translation is CASSHGVEAYNSPLHF.

V and J are TRBV4-2 and TRBJ2-7, with TRBD2 matching over 11 bases. This CDR3 comprises 15 residues. Per germline, CDR1 LGHNA and CDR2 YNFKEQ. V lost 0 bases to trimming and J lost 5 bases; unmatched junction nucleotides: 3. The CDR3 sequence is CASSQELAGAHEQYF. The CDR3 bases are TGTGCCAGCAGCCAAGAACTAGCGGGGGCCCACGAGCAGTACTTC.

The chain couples TRBV2 to TRBJ2-7; D not certain. Per the germline V gene, CDR1 is SNHLY and CDR2 is FYNNEI. Between the trimmed V and J ends, which lost 6 bases and 10 bases, there was a span of 19 bases. This CDR3 comprises 13 residues. CDR3 protein: CASSANPTYTQYF. The CDR3 DNA sequence: TGTGCCAGCAGCGCCAACCCGACCTACACCCAGTACTTC.

Details on this clonotype: A read error may produce the germline difference seen at one junction end. The chain combines TRBV24-1 with TRBJ1-2, with D uncertain. Germline V CDR1 and CDR2: KGHDR, SFDVKD. The CDR3 loop spans 16 amino acids. CDR3: CASSYAGQRANYGYTF. The CDR3 DNA is TGTGCCAGCAGTTACGCAGGTCAGCGCGCTAACTATGGCTACACCTTC.

This clonotype was counted ten times or more. The rearrangement links TRBV3-1 to TRBJ2-5; tentatively, D is TRBD2 (5 bases). CDR3 length: 14 residues. CDR1 LGHDT and CDR2 YNNKEL come from the germline V gene (reference sequence). V lost 1 base and J 5 bases, leaving 11 bases between the germline ends. CDR3 in DNA: TGTGCCAGCAGCCAAGGTCTAAGGAGGGAGACCCAGTACTTC. The encoded protein is CASSQGLRRETQYF.

This clonotype was seen a few times. The chain is built from TRBV7-2 and TRBJ1-6; D is undetermined. The CDR3 contains 9 residues. CDR1 and CDR2 from the germline V gene are SGHTA and FQGNSA. V dropped 3 bases and J dropped 13 bases, with 1 base sitting between them. CDR3 amino acids: CASSFPLHF. The CDR3 nucleotides are TGTGCCAGCAGCTTTCCCCTCCACTTT.

The V and J genes are TRBV12-3 or TRBV12-4 and TRBJ1-2; the D gene is possibly TRBD1 (5 bases). Trimming shortened V by 5 bases and J by 2 bases, and 9 bases separated the two germline ends. The CDR3 extends over 13 amino acids. The CDR3 loop is CASSRQNNYGYTF. The CDR3 DNA follows: TGTGCCAGCAGTCGACAGAACAACTATGGCTACACCTTC.

On this clonotype itself: The junction departs from germline at one end; a sequencing error may be responsible. V gene TRBV2 combines with J gene TRBJ1-6; D is unclear. Germline V gives CDR1 SNHLY, CDR2 FYNNEI. The CDR3 loop spans 14 amino acids. The CDR3 nucleotides are TGTGCCAGCAGCGAACAGCTACTCAATTCACCCCTCCGTTTT. Protein: CASSEQLLNSPLRF. Together with reference TRBV2 and TRBJ1-6, the CDR3 gives the full variable domain: EPEVTQTPSHQVTQMGQEVILRCVPISNHLYFYWYRQILGQKVEFLVSFYNNEISEKSEIFDDQFSVERPDGSNFTLKIRSTKLEDSAMYFCASSEQLLNSPLRFGNGTRLTVT.

This clonotype was found many times. The V and J genes are TRBV5-4 and TRBJ2-3, with D possibly matching TRBD1 (5 bases). Germline V gives CDR1 SGHNT, CDR2 YYREEE (reference sequence). Trimming cost V 4 bases and J 2 bases, with 17 bases left between them. The CDR3 is 16 residues long. For the CDR3, the DNA is TGTGCCAGCAGCCCTTTGCAGGGTAGAGACACAGATACGCAGTATTTT. Protein sequence: CASSPLQGRDTDTQYF.

The chain has TRBV11-2 and TRBJ1-6; no clear D. The germline V gene has CDR1 SGHAT and CDR2 FQNNGV. V lost 3 bases and J lost 9, with 6 bases in between. The CDR3 contains 12 residues. Written as DNA, the CDR3 is TGTGCCAGCAGCTTGGATCGTTCACCCCTCCACTTT. Protein sequence: CASSLDRSPLHF.

About this clonotype: Sequence at one end of the junction differs from germline and may be a read error. V gene TRBV5-5 combines with J gene TRBJ2-7; 8 positions agree with TRBD1. CDR1 and CDR2 from the germline V gene are SGHKS and YYEKEE (reference sequence). The CDR3 is made up of 13 amino acids. The CDR3 DNA is TGTGCCTGCAGCCTCGGGACAGGCTACGAGCAGTACTTC. It translates to CACSLGTGYEQYF.

The V call is TRBV9, the J call TRBJ2-2; D possibly corresponds to TRBD1 (5 bases). The V gene's germline CDR1 is SGDLS and CDR2 YYNGEE. V shed 3 bases and J shed 15 bases, with 24 bases lying between them. The CDR3 runs 15 residues. CDR3 nucleotide sequence: TGTGCCAGCAGCGCAGGGAACACCTACGAGCAGTACTTGTTTTTT. This sequence encodes CASSAGNTYEQYLFF.

In the case of this clonotype: Compared with germline, one end of the junction differs, possibly owing to a read error. The CDR3 loop is CASSLEGGDHPQRF. For the CDR3, the DNA is TGTGCCAGCAGTTTAGAGGGTGGAGATCACCCCCAGCGTTTT. This sequence joins TRBV7-2 and TRBJ1-5; the D is unclear. Germline values: CDR1 SGHTA, CDR2 FQGNSA. CDR3 length equals 14 residues.

The sample holds many counts of this clonotype. The chain carries TRBV19 and TRBJ2-1; 10 bases are shared with TRBD2. Germline V gives CDR1 LNHDA, CDR2 SQIVND (reference sequence). V was clipped by 3 bases and J by 4 bases; unmatched bases: 6. The CDR3 is 16 residues long. The CDR3 DNA reads TGTGCCAGTAGTATCCCGAGGACTAGCGGTTACAATGAGCAGTTCTTC. It specifies CASSIPRTSGYNEQFF. Supplemented by reference TRBV19 and TRBJ2-1, the full variable domain reads DGGITQSPKYLFRKEGQNVTLSCEQNLNHDAMYWYRQDPGQGLRLIYYSQIVNDFQKGDIAEGYSVSREKKESFPLTVTSAQKNPTAFYLCASSIPRTSGYNEQFFGPGTRLTVL.

V gene TRBV2 combines with J gene TRBJ2-7, with D perhaps TRBD1 (5 bases). Germline V CDR1 and CDR2: SNHLY, FYNNEI. V lost 11 bases and J lost 5, with 16 bases in between. CDR3 length: 12 residues. The CDR3 DNA follows: TGTGCCGGGAACCAGGGAAGCGACGAGCAGTACTTC. Translation gives CAGNQGSDEQYF.

This clonotype came up many times. The V gene is TRBV11-2, the J gene TRBJ2-7; 11 bases map to TRBD2. The CDR3 length is 15 residues. Trimming took 5 bases from V and 5 from J; bases not matched to a gene: 8. Germline V lookup: CDR1 SGHAT, CDR2 FQNNGV. CDR3: CASSSIAGGRNEQYF. The CDR3 DNA reads as TGTGCCAGCAGCAGTATAGCGGGGGGGCGTAACGAGCAGTACTTC.

The rearrangement uses TRBV20-1 and TRBJ1-1, with D uncertain. From germline, CDR1 is DFQATT and CDR2 SNEGSKA (reference sequence). The ends were cut back, 1 base at V and 6 bases at J, with 18 bases in the middle. The CDR3 sequence is 15 residues long. This CDR3 is CSARVGGRAIAEAFF. CDR3 in DNA: TGCAGTGCTAGAGTCGGCGGGAGAGCAATCGCTGAAGCTTTCTTT.

This clonotype was recorded at least ten times. V usage is TRBV7-2 and J usage is TRBJ2-3, with D maybe TRBD1 (6 bases). From germline, CDR1 is SGHTA and CDR2 FQGNSA. The CDR3 totals 14 residues. V lost 6 bases to trimming and J lost 3 bases, with 13 bases between them. Here the CDR3 reads CASSYGTLTDTQYF. DNA for the CDR3: TGTGCCAGCAGTTATGGGACATTGACAGATACGCAGTATTTT.

J is TRBJ1-3 and V is TRBV20-1; D possibly corresponds to TRBD1 (5 bases). Germline assignment: CDR1 DFQATT and CDR2 SNEGSKA (reference sequence). The CDR3 is made up of 13 amino acids. With 0 bases removed from V and 11 bases from J, the gap between germline ends came to 14 bases. The CDR3 DNA reads as TGCAGTGCTAGAGATCCCCTAGGGACGCCCATATATTTT. Residues: CSARDPLGTPIYF.

This clonotype was recorded only once. The chain recombines TRBV20-1 with TRBJ1-4; D not certain. The CDR3 runs to 12 residues. The V end lost 2 bases, the J end lost 5 bases, and 6 bases lay between the germline ends. Germline V gene data show CDR1 as DFQATT and CDR2 as SNEGSKA (reference sequence). This CDR3 is CSARRANEKLFF. Written as DNA, the CDR3 is TGCAGTGCTAGACGGGCAAATGAAAAACTGTTTTTT.

This sequence joins TRBV6-5 and TRBJ1-2, with 7 positions matching TRBD1. Losses at the gene ends were 8 bases for V and 9 bases for J; bases not matched to a gene: 9. Germline CDR1 and CDR2: MNHEY and SVGAGI. This CDR3 has 12 residues. The CDR3 loop reads CASSDSTGSYTF. CDR3 nucleotides: TGTGCCAGCTCTGACTCGACAGGGAGCTACACCTTC.

This clonotype has ten or more counts. The chain joins TRBV12-3 or TRBV12-4 to TRBJ2-2, with a tentative D call TRBD1 (6 bases). This CDR3 spans 14 amino acids. V dropped 4 bases and J dropped 5 bases, with 11 bases sitting between them. The CDR3: CASSSGQLTGELFF. CDR3 bases: TGTGCCAGCAGTTCCGGACAGCTGACCGGGGAGCTGTTTTTT.

The sample holds a few counts of this clonotype. The chain couples TRBV10-3 to TRBJ1-5; D not resolved. Germline values: CDR1 ENHRY, CDR2 SYGVKD. Trimming cost V 6 bases and J 1 base, with 10 bases left between them. CDR3 length: 14 amino acids. The CDR3 nucleotides are TGTGCCATCAGCGACCAAGGCAGCAATCAGCCCCAGCATTTT. Translation: CAISDQGSNQPQHF.

This clonotype was picked up one time. J is TRBJ2-5 and V is TRBV10-3, with D possibly matching TRBD1 (6 bases). The germline V and J ends were trimmed by 5 bases and 4 bases, with 14 bases remaining between them. CDR1 ENHRY and CDR2 SYGVKD come from the germline V gene. CDR3 length: 14 amino acids. The CDR3 protein is CAISTRDTRETQYF. CDR3 coding DNA: TGTGCCATCAGTACACGGGACACCCGAGAGACCCAGTACTTC.

This clonotype has a count of ten or more. The chain joins TRBV29-1 to TRBJ1-3; the D is unclear. The CDR3 has 12 residues. Trimming cost V 5 bases and J 0 bases, with 5 bases left between them. Germline V gene sequence: CDR1 SQVTM, CDR2 ANQGSEA. The CDR3, as DNA: TGCAGCGTTCAAGGCTCTGGAAACACCATATATTTT. Its translation: CSVQGSGNTIYF.

This chain's CDR3 is CSARGASGGSYTF. In DNA form, the CDR3 reads TGCAGTGCTAGGGGAGCTAGCGGGGGTAGCTACACCTTC. The chain employs TRBV20-1 and TRBJ1-2; a possible D gene is TRBD1 (5 bases). This CDR3 has 13 amino acids. V lost 3 bases, J lost 9 bases, and 17 bases lay in between. Germline V gives CDR1 DFQATT, CDR2 SNEGSKA (reference sequence).